The present entry profiles one TCR beta chain with its context. Sequencing was performed with immunoSEQ multiplex PCR; in TCRdb, only in-frame clones are kept and a portion is missing. Of around 340,000 clones in the sample, just under 95% were seen once. This entry comes from a study of shared T cell receptors in the human thymus. Trimming removed 4 bases at V and 2 bases at J, with 10 bases between. CDR3 length equals 15 residues. CDR1 and CDR2 from the germline V gene are SGHDT and YYEEEE. The gene calls are TRBV5-6 and TRBJ2-6; D uncertain. This clonotype was sampled from a human donor. Material: thymocytes. CDR3 residues: CASSPTWAGANVLTF. CDR3 DNA sequence: TGTGCCAGCAGCCCGACTTGGGCTGGGGCCAACGTCCTGACTTTC.